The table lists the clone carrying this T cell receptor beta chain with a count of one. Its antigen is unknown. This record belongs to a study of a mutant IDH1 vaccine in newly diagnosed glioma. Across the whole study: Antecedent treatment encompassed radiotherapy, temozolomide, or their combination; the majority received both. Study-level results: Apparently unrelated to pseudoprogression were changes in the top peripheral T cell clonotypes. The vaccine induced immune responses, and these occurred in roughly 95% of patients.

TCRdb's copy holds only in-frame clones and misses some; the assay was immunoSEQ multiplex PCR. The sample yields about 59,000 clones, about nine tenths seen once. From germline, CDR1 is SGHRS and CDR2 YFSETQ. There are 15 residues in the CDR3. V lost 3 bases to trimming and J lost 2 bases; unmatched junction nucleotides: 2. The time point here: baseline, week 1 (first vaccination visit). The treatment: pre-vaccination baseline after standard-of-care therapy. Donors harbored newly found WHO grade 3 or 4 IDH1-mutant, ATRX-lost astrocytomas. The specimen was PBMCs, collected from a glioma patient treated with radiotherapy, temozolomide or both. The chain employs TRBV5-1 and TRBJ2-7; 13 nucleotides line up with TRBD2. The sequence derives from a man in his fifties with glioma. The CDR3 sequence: CASSYGTSGTYEQYF. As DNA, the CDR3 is TGCGCCAGCAGCTACGGGACTAGCGGGACCTACGAGCAGTACTTC.